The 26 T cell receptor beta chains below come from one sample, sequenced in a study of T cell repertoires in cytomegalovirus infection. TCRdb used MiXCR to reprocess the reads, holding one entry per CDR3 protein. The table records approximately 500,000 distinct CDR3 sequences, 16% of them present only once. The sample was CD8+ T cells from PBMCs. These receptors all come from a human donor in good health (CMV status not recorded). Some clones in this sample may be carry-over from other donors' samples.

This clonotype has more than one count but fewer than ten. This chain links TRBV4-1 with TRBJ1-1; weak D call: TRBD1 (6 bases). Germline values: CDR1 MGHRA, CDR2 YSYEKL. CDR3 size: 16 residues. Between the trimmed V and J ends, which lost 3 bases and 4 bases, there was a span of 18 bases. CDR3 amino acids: CASSQIETGSGTEAFF. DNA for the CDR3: TGCGCCAGCAGCCAGATTGAGACAGGTTCGGGCACTGAAGCTTTCTTT.

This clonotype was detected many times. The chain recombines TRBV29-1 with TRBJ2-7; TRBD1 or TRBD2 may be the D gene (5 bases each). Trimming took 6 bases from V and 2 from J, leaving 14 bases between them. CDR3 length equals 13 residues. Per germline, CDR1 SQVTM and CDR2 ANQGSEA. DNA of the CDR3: TGCAGCGTGGGGACCGGTATAACCTACGAGCAGTACTTC. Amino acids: CSVGTGITYEQYF.

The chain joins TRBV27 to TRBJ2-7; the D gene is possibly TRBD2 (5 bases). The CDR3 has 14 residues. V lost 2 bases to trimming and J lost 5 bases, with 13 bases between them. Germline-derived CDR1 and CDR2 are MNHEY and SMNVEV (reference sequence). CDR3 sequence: CASSLGRLIHEQYF. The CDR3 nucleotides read TGTGCCAGCAGTTTAGGTCGACTAATCCACGAGCAGTACTTC.

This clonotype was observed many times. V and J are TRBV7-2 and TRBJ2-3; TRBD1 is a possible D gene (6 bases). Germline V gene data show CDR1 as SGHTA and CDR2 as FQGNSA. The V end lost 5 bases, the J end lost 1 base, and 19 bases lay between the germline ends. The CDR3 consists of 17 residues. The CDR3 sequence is CASSLWPRAGGTDTQYF. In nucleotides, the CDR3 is TGTGCCAGCAGCCTCTGGCCTCGGGCAGGGGGCACAGATACGCAGTATTTT.

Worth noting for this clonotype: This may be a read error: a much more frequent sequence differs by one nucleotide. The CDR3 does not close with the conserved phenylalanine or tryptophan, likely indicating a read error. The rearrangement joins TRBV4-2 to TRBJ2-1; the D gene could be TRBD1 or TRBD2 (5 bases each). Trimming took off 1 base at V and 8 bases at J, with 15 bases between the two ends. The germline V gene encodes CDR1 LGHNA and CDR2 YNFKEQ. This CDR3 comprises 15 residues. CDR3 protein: CASSQALGLGDEQFL. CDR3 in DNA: TGTGCCAGCAGCCAAGCGCTGGGGCTCGGGGATGAGCAGTTCCTC.

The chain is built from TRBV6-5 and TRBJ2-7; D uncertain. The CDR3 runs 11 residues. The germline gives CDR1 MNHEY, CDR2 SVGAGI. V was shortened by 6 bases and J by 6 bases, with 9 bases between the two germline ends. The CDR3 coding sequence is TGTGCCAGCAGCCCCCCACCCGAGCAGTACTTC. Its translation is CASSPPPEQYF.

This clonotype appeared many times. CDR3 sequence reads: CASSQDRGYGYTF. In DNA form, the CDR3 reads TGTGCCAGCAGCCAAGACAGAGGGTATGGCTACACCTTC. This chain connects TRBV14 to TRBJ1-2, with D hard to call. V was trimmed by 0 bases and J by 5 bases, leaving 7 bases between them. CDR3 size: 13 residues. CDR1 and CDR2 (germline): SGHDN, FVKESK. Drawing the rest from reference TRBV14 and TRBJ1-2, the complete variable domain is EAGVTQFPSHSVIEKGQTVTLRCDPISGHDNLYWYRRVMGKEIKFLLHFVKESKQDESGMPNNRFLAERTGGTYSTLKVQPAELEDSGVYFCASSQDRGYGYTFGSGTRLTVV.

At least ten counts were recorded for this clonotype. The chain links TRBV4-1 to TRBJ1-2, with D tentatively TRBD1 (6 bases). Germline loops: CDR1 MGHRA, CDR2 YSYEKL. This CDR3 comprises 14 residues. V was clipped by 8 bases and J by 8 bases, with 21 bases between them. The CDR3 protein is CASGPFPGGDGYTF. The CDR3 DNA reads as TGCGCCAGCGGGCCCTTTCCGGGGGGCGACGGCTACACCTTC.

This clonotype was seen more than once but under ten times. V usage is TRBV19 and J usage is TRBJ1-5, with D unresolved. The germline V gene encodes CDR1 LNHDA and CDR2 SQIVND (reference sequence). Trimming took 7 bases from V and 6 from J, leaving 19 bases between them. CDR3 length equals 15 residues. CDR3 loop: CASKEGGPVRQPQHF. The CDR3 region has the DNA TGTGCCAGTAAAGAGGGAGGACCAGTACGTCAGCCCCAGCATTTT.

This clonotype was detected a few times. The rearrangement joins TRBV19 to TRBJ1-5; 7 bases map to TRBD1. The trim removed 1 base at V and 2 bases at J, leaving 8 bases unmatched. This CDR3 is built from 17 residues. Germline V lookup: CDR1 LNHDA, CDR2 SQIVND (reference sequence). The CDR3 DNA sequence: TGTGCCAGTAGTATAGGGGCCCCAGGGGGAGGCAATCAGCCCCAGCATTTT. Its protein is CASSIGAPGGGNQPQHF.

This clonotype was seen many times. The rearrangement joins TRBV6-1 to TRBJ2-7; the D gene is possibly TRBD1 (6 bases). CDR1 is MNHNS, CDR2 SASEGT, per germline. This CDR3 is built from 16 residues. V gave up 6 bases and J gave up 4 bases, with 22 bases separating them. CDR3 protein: CASSESLPGHRYEQYF. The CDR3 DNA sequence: TGTGCCAGCAGCGAAAGCCTTCCGGGACACAGATACGAGCAGTACTTC.

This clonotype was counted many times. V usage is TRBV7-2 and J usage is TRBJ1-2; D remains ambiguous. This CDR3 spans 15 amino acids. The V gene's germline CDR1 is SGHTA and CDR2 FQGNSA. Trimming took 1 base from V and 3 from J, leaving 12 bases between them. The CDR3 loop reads CASSLEVGLDYGYTF. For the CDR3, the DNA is TGTGCCAGCAGCTTAGAAGTAGGTTTGGACTATGGCTACACCTTC.

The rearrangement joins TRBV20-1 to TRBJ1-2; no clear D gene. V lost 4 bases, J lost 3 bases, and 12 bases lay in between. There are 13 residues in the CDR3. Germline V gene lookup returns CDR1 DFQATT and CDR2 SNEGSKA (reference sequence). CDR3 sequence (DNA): TGCAGTGCTAAGAGCACCTGGGACTATGGCTACACCTTC. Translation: CSAKSTWDYGYTF.

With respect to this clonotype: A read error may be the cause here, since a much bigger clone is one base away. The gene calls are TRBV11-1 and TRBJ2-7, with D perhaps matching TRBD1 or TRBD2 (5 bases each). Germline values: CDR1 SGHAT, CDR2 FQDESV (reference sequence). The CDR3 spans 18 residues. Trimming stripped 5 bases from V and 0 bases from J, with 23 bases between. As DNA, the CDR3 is TGTGCCAGCAGCGGATTGCTTTCCGGGGCGGCTGACTCCTACGAGCAGTACTTC. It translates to CASSGLLSGAADSYEQYF.

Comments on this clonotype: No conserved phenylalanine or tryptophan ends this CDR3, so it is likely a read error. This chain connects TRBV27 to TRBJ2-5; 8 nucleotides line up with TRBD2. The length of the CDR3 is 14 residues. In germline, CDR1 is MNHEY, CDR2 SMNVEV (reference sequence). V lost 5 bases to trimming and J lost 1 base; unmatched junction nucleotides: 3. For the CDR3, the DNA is TGTGCCAGCAGTCTTACTAGCGGCCAAGAGACCCAGTACTTA. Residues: CASSLTSGQETQYL.

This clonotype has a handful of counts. CDR3 region: CASTDNHQPQHF. The CDR3, as DNA: TGTGCCAGCACGGACAATCATCAGCCCCAGCATTTT. The chain couples TRBV2 to TRBJ1-5, with a weak D call TRBD1 (5 bases). Looked up from germline, CDR1 is SNHLY and CDR2 is FYNNEI. The CDR3 contains 12 residues. V dropped 7 bases and J dropped 5 bases, with 9 bases sitting between them.

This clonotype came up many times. The CDR3 is CASSSDLRYEQYF. CDR3 coding DNA: TGTGCCAGCAGCTCCGACCTTCGCTACGAGCAGTACTTC. This chain uses TRBV7-9 with TRBJ2-7; D ambiguous. V shed 4 bases and J shed 3 bases, with 10 bases lying between them. The CDR3 is 13 amino acids. Germline CDR1 reads SEHNR; CDR2 reads FQNEAQ (reference sequence).

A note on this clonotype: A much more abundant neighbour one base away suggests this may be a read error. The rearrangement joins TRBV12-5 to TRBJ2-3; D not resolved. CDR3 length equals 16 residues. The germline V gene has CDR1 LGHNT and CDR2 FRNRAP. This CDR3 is CASGLRPALSTHTQYF. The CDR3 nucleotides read TGTGCTAGTGGTCTTCGGCCGGCCCTTAGCACACATACGCAGTATTTT.

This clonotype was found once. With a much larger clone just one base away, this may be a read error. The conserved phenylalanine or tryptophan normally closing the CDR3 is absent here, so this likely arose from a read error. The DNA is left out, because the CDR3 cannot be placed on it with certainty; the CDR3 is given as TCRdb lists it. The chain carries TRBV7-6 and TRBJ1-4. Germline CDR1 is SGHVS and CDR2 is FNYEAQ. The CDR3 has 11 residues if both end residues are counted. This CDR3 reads CASSLGRYKFY.

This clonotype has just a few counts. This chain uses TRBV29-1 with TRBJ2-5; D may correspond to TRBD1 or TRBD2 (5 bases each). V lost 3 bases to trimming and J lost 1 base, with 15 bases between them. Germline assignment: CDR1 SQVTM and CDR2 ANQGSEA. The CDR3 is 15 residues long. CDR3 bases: TGCAGCGTTGATGCTAACCCGGGACGCCAAGAGACCCAGTACTTC. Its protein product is CSVDANPGRQETQYF. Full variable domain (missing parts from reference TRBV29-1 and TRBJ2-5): SAVISQKPSRDICQRGTSLTIQCQVDSQVTMMFWYRQQPGQSLTLIATANQGSEATYESGFVIDKFPISRPNLTFSTLTVSNMSPEDSSIYLCSVDANPGRQETQYFGPGTRLLVL.

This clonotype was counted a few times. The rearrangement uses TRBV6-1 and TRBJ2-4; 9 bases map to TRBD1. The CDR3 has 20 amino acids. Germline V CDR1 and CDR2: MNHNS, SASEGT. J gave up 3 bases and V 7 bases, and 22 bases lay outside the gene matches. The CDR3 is CASTQPKASYRGLSKNIQYF. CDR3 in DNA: TGTGCCAGCACCCAGCCAAAAGCATCTTACAGGGGGCTTAGCAAAAACATTCAGTACTTC.

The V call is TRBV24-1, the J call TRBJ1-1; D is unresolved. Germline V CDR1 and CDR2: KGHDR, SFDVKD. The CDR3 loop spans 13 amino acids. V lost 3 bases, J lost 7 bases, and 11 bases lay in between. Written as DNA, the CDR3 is TGTGCCACCAGTGATAATATTAACGTTGAAGCTTTCTTT. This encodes CATSDNINVEAFF.

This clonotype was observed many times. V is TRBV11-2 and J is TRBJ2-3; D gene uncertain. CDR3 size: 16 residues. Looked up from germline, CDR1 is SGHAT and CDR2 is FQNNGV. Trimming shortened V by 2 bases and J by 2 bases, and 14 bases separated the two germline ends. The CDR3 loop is CASSLSARRVTDTQYF. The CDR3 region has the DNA TGTGCCAGCAGCTTAAGCGCCCGCCGAGTCACAGATACGCAGTATTTT.

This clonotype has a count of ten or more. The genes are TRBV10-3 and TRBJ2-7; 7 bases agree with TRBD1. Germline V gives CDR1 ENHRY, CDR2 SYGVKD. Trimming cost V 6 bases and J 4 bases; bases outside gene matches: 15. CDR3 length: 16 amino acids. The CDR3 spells CAISNRGSTNMYEQYF. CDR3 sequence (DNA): TGTGCCATCAGCAACAGGGGATCAACGAATATGTACGAGCAGTACTTC.

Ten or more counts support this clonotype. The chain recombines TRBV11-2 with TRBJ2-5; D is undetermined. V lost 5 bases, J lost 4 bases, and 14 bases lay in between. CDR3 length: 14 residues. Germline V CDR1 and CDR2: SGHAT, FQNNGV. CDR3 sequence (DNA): TGTGCCAGCAGCCCCAGTGTAGTGACAGAGACCCAGTACTTC. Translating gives CASSPSVVTETQYF. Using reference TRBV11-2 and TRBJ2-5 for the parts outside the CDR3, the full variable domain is EAGVAQSPRYKIIEKRQSVAFWCNPISGHATLYWYQQILGQGPKLLIQFQNNGVVDDSQLPKDRFSAERLKGVDSTLKIQPAKLEDSAVYLCASSPSVVTETQYFGPGTRLLVL.

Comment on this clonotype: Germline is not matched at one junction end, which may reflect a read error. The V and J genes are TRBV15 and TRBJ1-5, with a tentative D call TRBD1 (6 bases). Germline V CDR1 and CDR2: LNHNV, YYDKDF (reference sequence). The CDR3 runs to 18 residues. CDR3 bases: TGTACCACCAGCAGTGACAGAAACAGGGACCGACGCAATCAGCCCCAGCATTTT. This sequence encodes CTTSSDRNRDRRNQPQHF.